Each of the 23 T cell receptor beta chains below was sequenced from the same sample in a study of shared clonotypes between healthy human individuals. Using immunoSEQ multiplex PCR, the repertoire was profiled, and TCRdb retains in-frame clones only, with some absent. This repertoire shows 2 million to 3 million clones, 90% to 95% found once; its top ten account for 0.11% to 0.15%. The sample comprised naive CD4+ T cells sorted from blood. Subset here: CD45RA+ positively selected. Receptors originate from a man between 18 and 35 years old in good health.

V usage is TRBV5-1 and J usage is TRBJ1-2; D not certain. Trimming removed 4 bases at V and 0 bases at J, with 13 bases between. Germline assignment: CDR1 SGHRS and CDR2 YFSETQ. CDR3 length: 15 residues. The CDR3 region is CASSGDSVANYGYTF. CDR3 nucleotides: TGCGCCAGCAGCGGTGATTCCGTAGCTAACTATGGCTACACCTTC.

The chain joins TRBV4-3 to TRBJ2-1, with 10 bases that match TRBD2. Germline CDR1 and CDR2: LGHNA and YSLEER. V was clipped by 4 bases and J by 5 bases; unmatched bases: 5. CDR3 length equals 15 residues. In DNA, the CDR3 is TGCGCCAGCAGCCGCGGGACTAGCGCCCACAATGAGCAGTTCTTC. Amino acid sequence: CASSRGTSAHNEQFF.

This clone has only one observation. The chain employs TRBV7-9 and TRBJ2-2; D unclear. Per the germline V gene, CDR1 is SEHNR and CDR2 is FQNEAQ (reference sequence). V lost 6 bases and J lost 0, with 8 bases in between. The CDR3 loop spans 14 amino acids. The CDR3 sequence is CASSRNPNTGELFF. For the CDR3, the DNA is TGTGCCAGCAGTCGGAACCCGAACACCGGGGAGCTGTTTTTT. The full variable domain, completed using reference TRBV7-9 and TRBJ2-2, is DTGVSQNPRHKITKRGQNVTFRCDPISEHNRLYWYRQTLGQGPEFLTYFQNEAQLEKSRLLSDRFSAERPKGSFSTLEIQRTEQGDSAMYLCASSRNPNTGELFFGEGSRLTVL.

The V call is TRBV4-3, the J call TRBJ2-6; D unresolved. CDR1 LGHNA and CDR2 YSLEER come from the germline V gene. V lost 1 base, J lost 6 bases, and 10 bases lay in between. The CDR3 spans 15 residues. CDR3 residues: CASSQVLGKANVLTF. The CDR3 bases are TGCGCCAGCAGCCAAGTTTTAGGGAAGGCCAACGTCCTGACTTTC.

The CDR3 bases are TGTGCCTGGGTCAATAAGGGGTGGTACACTGAAGCTTTCTTT. It yields the protein CAWVNKGWYTEAFF. The gene calls are TRBV30 and TRBJ1-1; possible D gene TRBD1, 5 bases. The CDR3 is made up of 14 amino acids. Germline V gene data show CDR1 as GTSNPN and CDR2 as SVGIG (reference sequence). The ends were cut back, 5 bases at V and 3 bases at J, with 16 bases in the middle.

The chain uses TRBV27 and TRBJ2-3; TRBD1 matches 12 bases. Looked up from germline, CDR1 is MNHEY and CDR2 is SMNVEV (reference sequence). The CDR3 runs 13 residues. CDR3 sequence (DNA): TGTGTCTCCGGGACAGGGGGCGCAGATACGCAGTATTTT. This gives the protein CVSGTGGADTQYF.

The rearrangement uses TRBV6-1 and TRBJ2-7, with D possibly being TRBD1 or TRBD2 (5 bases each). CDR3 length: 14 amino acids. CDR1 and CDR2 from the germline V gene are MNHNS and SASEGT. V shed 4 bases and J shed 2 bases, with 12 bases lying between them. This CDR3 is CASSASRVTYEQYF. In DNA form, the CDR3 reads TGTGCCAGCAGTGCTAGCAGGGTTACCTACGAGCAGTACTTC.

This chain uses TRBV5-1 with TRBJ2-6, with D perhaps matching TRBD1 (6 bases). Germline CDR1 reads SGHRS; CDR2 reads YFSETQ. The CDR3 runs to 17 residues. Trimming left V 0 bases short and J 0 bases short, with 10 bases between. In DNA, the CDR3 is TGCGCCAGCAGCTTGGGGACAGTTAGCTCTGGGGCCAACGTCCTGACTTTC. This sequence encodes CASSLGTVSSGANVLTF. Complete variable domain (other parts from reference TRBV5-1 and TRBJ2-6): KAGVTQTPRYLIKTRGQQVTLSCSPISGHRSVSWYQQTPGQGLQFLFEYFSETQRNKGNFPGRFSGRQFSNSRSEMNVSTLELGDSALYLCASSLGTVSSGANVLTFGAGSRLTVL.

The chain carries TRBV19 and TRBJ1-5, with a tentative D call TRBD1 (5 bases). The CDR3 extends over 15 amino acids. Germline V CDR1 and CDR2: LNHDA, SQIVND (reference sequence). The V gene lost 3 bases and the J gene lost 1 base, with 10 bases spanning the gap. CDR3 DNA sequence: TGTGCCAGTAGTATTTCTTGGGGGAGCAATCAGCCCCAGCATTTT. This sequence encodes CASSISWGSNQPQHF.

The chain is built from TRBV6-5 and TRBJ2-7, with 7 positions matching TRBD2. Germline CDR1 and CDR2: MNHEY and SVGAGI. J lost 7 bases, V lost 4 bases, and 1 base had no gene match. CDR3 size: 11 residues. The CDR3 DNA reads as TGTGCCAGCAGTTCAGCGGGGGAGCAGTACTTC. This codes for CASSSAGEQYF.

The chain is built from TRBV19 and TRBJ2-7; the D gene is possibly TRBD2 (5 bases). V lost 1 base to trimming and J lost 2 bases, with 9 bases between them. Per germline, CDR1 LNHDA and CDR2 SQIVND (reference sequence). CDR3 size: 14 residues. CDR3 sequence (DNA): TGTGCCAGTAGTATAGCGGGGTATCCCTACGAGCAGTACTTC. Its translation is CASSIAGYPYEQYF.

V usage is TRBV18 and J usage is TRBJ1-2, with D tentatively TRBD1 (5 bases). The V and J ends lost 3 bases and 1 base respectively, with 12 bases between them. The CDR3 totals 15 residues. CDR1 is KGHSH and CDR2 is LQKENI in the germline V gene. This chain's CDR3 is CASSPDSSFNYGYTF. CDR3 nucleotide sequence: TGTGCCAGCTCACCCGACAGTTCTTTTAACTATGGCTACACCTTC.

The gene calls are TRBV7-2 and TRBJ2-2; 15 bases map to TRBD2. The germline CDR1 and CDR2 sequences are SGHTA and FQGNSA. V dropped 4 bases and J dropped 5; count of bases not matched to a gene: 5. This CDR3 is built from 17 residues. The CDR3 region is CASSSGLAGGRTGELFF. CDR3 nucleotides: TGTGCCAGCAGCTCCGGACTAGCGGGAGGGCGGACCGGGGAGCTGTTTTTT.

The chain carries TRBV10-3 and TRBJ1-1; D is unresolved. V was clipped by 6 bases and J by 1 base, with 9 bases between them. This CDR3 comprises 13 residues. Germline CDR1 reads ENHRY; CDR2 reads SYGVKD. The CDR3 protein is CAIRSAGNTEAFF. The CDR3 DNA follows: TGTGCCATCAGGAGTGCCGGGAACACTGAAGCTTTCTTT.

This chain links TRBV10-3 with TRBJ2-1; 7 nucleotides match TRBD2. Losses at the gene ends were 6 bases for V and 7 bases for J; bases not matched to a gene: 12. Per germline, CDR1 ENHRY and CDR2 SYGVKD. The CDR3 has 15 residues. CDR3 sequence: CAISDAGRGWNEQFF. The CDR3 DNA reads as TGTGCCATCAGCGACGCCGGGCGGGGGTGGAATGAGCAGTTCTTC.

The chain joins TRBV19 to TRBJ2-7; TRBD2 matches at 7 bases. In germline, CDR1 is LNHDA, CDR2 SQIVND (reference sequence). Trimming cost V 1 base and J 5 bases; bases outside gene matches: 8. The CDR3 is made up of 15 amino acids. The chain's CDR3 is CASSIVGFSGNEQYF. The CDR3 nucleotides are TGTGCCAGTAGTATAGTGGGGTTCAGCGGGAACGAGCAGTACTTC.

This clone was seen a single time. The same CDR3 arises from other DNA sequences in this sample as well. This chain joins TRBV7-2 and TRBJ2-5, with D unclear. Trimming took 1 base from V and 4 from J, leaving 7 bases between them. CDR1 and CDR2 from the germline V gene are SGHTA and FQGNSA. CDR3 length equals 13 residues. CDR3: CASSLERRETQYF. The CDR3 bases are TGTGCCAGCAGCTTAGAAAGGCGAGAGACCCAGTACTTC.

The V call is TRBV19, the J call TRBJ1-2; 7 nucleotides agree with TRBD1. Per germline, CDR1 LNHDA and CDR2 SQIVND (reference sequence). This CDR3 contains 17 residues. The V gene end was trimmed by 1 base and the J gene end by 1 base; junction bases not matched to a gene: 9. CDR3: CASSIGEQGGSNYGYTF. DNA of the CDR3: TGTGCCAGTAGTATAGGCGAGCAGGGGGGAAGTAACTATGGCTACACCTTC.

A note on this clone: The sample has other DNA sequences that encode this CDR3 too. The chain combines TRBV6-1 with TRBJ1-6; 8 nucleotides match TRBD1. Germline-derived CDR1 and CDR2 are MNHNS and SASEGT. This CDR3 is built from 15 residues. V dropped 0 bases and J dropped 7; count of bases not matched to a gene: 2. DNA for the CDR3: TGTGCCAGCAGTGAAGCTGCAGGGGGCAATTCACCCCTCCACTTT. Residues: CASSEAAGGNSPLHF.

The chain combines TRBV5-4 with TRBJ2-5, with 14 bases that match TRBD2. Germline CDR1 reads SGHNT; CDR2 reads YYREEE (reference sequence). The trim removed 2 bases at V and 5 bases at J, leaving 5 bases unmatched. CDR3 size: 16 residues. CDR3 nucleotides: TGTGCCAGCAGCTTTCGGACTAGCGGGGGGTGGGAGACCCAGTACTTC. Translation gives CASSFRTSGGWETQYF.

V and J are TRBV6-6 and TRBJ1-1, with D tentatively TRBD1 (5 bases). Germline-derived CDR1 and CDR2 are MNHNY and SVGAGI (reference sequence). Trimming cost V 7 bases and J 8 bases, with 11 bases left between them. The CDR3 runs 11 residues. This chain's CDR3 is CASTPGPEAFF. CDR3 coding DNA: TGTGCCAGCACCCCGGGACCGGAAGCTTTCTTT.

The chain couples TRBV6-6 to TRBJ1-4; D is perhaps TRBD1 (5 bases). The CDR3 is made up of 15 amino acids. CDR1 is MNHNY, CDR2 SVGAGI, per germline (reference sequence). With 0 bases removed from V and 4 bases from J, the gap between germline ends came to 9 bases. The CDR3 region has the DNA TGTGCCAGCAGTTACTCGGGGCAGGTTAATGAAAAACTGTTTTTT. The encoded protein is CASSYSGQVNEKLFF.

With regard to this clone: Other DNA sequences in the sample encode the same CDR3. CDR3 region: CASSVGAGVNYGYTF. The CDR3 DNA reads as TGTGCCAGCAGCGTAGGGGCTGGAGTTAACTATGGCTACACCTTC. The rearrangement joins TRBV9 to TRBJ1-2; no clear D gene. Trimming stripped 0 bases from V and 1 base from J, with 10 bases between. The length of the CDR3 is 15 residues. CDR1 is SGDLS, CDR2 YYNGEE, per germline.